This T cell receptor (beta chain) was sequenced during a study of technical replicates of blood from several donors. The assay was immunoSEQ multiplex PCR, and TCRdb's table has in-frame clones only and misses some. The repertoire has roughly 90,000 clones, 85% to 95% of them found once; the top ten carry under 0.3%. Germline values: CDR1 MGHDK, CDR2 SYGVNS. J was trimmed by 8 bases and V by 10 bases; bases with no gene match: 13. The CDR3 spans 13 residues. The receptor was isolated from a human donor in good health. The chain couples TRBV25-1 to TRBJ1-2; 7 bases map to TRBD1. The specimen sequenced was T cells isolated from PBMCs. The CDR3 region has the DNA TGTGCCACCCGGATGGAGGGGGCGTTCGGCTACACCTTC. Its protein is CATRMEGAFGYTF.